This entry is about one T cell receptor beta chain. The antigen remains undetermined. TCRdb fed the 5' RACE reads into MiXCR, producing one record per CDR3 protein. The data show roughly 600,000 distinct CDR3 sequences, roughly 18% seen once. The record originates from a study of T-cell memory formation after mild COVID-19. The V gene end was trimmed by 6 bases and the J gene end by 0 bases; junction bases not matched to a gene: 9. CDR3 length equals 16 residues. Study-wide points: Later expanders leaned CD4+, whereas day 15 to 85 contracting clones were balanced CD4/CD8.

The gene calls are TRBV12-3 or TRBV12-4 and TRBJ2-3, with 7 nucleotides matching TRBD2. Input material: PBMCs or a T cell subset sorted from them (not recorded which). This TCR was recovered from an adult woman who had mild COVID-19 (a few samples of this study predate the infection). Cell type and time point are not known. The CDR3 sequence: CASSHGLESSTDTQYF. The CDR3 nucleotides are TGTGCCAGCAGCCATGGACTAGAGTCTAGCACAGATACGCAGTATTTT.